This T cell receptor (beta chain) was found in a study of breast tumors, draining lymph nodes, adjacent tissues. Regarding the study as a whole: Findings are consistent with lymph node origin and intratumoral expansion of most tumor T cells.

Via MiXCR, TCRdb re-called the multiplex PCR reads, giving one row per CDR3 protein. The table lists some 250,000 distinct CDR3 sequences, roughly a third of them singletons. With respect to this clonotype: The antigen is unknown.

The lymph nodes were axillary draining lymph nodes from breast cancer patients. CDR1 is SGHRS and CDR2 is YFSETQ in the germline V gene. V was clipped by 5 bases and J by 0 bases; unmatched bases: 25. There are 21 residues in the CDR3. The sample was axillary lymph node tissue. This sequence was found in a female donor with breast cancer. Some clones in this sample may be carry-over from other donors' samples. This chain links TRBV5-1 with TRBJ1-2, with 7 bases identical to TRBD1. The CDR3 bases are TGCGCCAGCAGGACAGGGACCTACTCGGATGCTGGAAACACAGCTAACTATGGCTACACCTTC. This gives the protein CASRTGTYSDAGNTANYGYTF.